One sample yielded the 29 T cell receptor beta chains listed below, sequenced in a study of Graves' ophthalmopathy and Graves' hyperthyroidism. RNA transcripts provided the template for amplifying TCR beta CDR3 regions. RT-PCR was first run with HTBI primers, then multiplex PCR in a second round. TCRdb processed the multiplex PCR reads anew with MiXCR; each CDR3 protein has one entry. The table has about 500,000 distinct CDR3 sequences, about 15% seen once. Sample: blood. Every receptor here comes from a woman aged 30 to 39 with Graves' ophthalmopathy.

This clonotype was seen at least ten times. The chain couples TRBV5-5 to TRBJ2-7; D gene ambiguous. CDR3 length: 11 residues. Deletions cut 4 bases from V and 7 bases from J, with 9 bases between. From germline, CDR1 is SGHKS and CDR2 YYEKEE (reference sequence). CDR3 protein: CASSTYGEQYF. The CDR3 DNA sequence: TGTGCCAGCAGCACCTATGGGGAGCAGTACTTC.

This clonotype was counted a few times. CDR3 sequence: CASSSGQGTKNIQYF. CDR3 nucleotides: TGTGCCAGCAGTTCAGGACAGGGAACCAAAAACATTCAGTACTTC. V gene TRBV12-3 or TRBV12-4 combines with J gene TRBJ2-4; 8 bases match TRBD1. The CDR3 consists of 15 residues. Trimming at V came to 4 bases and at J to 2 bases, leaving 4 bases not matched to a gene.

At least ten counts were recorded for this clonotype. V gene TRBV6-1 combines with J gene TRBJ1-5; D unresolved. The CDR3 spans 12 residues. The V and J ends lost 7 bases and 5 bases respectively, with 9 bases between them. From germline, CDR1 is MNHNS and CDR2 SASEGT. The CDR3 sequence is CASTRLDQPQHF. In nucleotides, the CDR3 is TGTGCCAGCACACGGTTGGATCAGCCCCAGCATTTT.

This clonotype was picked up many times. The chain uses TRBV20-1 and TRBJ2-7, with D possibly called TRBD1 or TRBD2 (5 bases each). Trimming left V 2 bases short and J 2 bases short, with 13 bases between. The germline gives CDR1 DFQATT, CDR2 SNEGSKA (reference sequence). This CDR3 comprises 14 residues. The CDR3 loop is CSARLRDGAYEQYF. CDR3 sequence (DNA): TGCAGTGCTAGACTCCGGGACGGTGCCTACGAGCAGTACTTC.

V usage is TRBV6-2 or TRBV6-3 and J usage is TRBJ1-2; D is uncertain. Per the germline V gene, CDR1 is MNHEY and CDR2 is SVGEGT. The CDR3 covers 15 residues. Deletions cut 2 bases from V and 4 bases from J, with 14 bases between. CDR3: CASSYVTRGGYGYTF. The CDR3 bases are TGTGCCAGCAGTTACGTCACCCGGGGAGGCTATGGCTACACCTTC.

The sample holds many counts of this clonotype. The V call is TRBV6-2 or TRBV6-3, the J call TRBJ2-2, with a weak D call TRBD2 (5 bases). CDR3 length: 15 amino acids. Germline V CDR1 and CDR2: MNHEY, SVGEGT. V dropped 6 bases and J dropped 6 bases, with 17 bases sitting between them. This CDR3 reads CASSLVRGGAGELFF. In DNA form, the CDR3 reads TGTGCCAGCAGCCTCGTCCGAGGAGGAGCCGGGGAGCTGTTTTTT.

This clonotype was recorded at least ten times. The chain employs TRBV7-9 and TRBJ1-2; the D is unclear. V lost 1 base and J lost 4, with 10 bases in between. This CDR3 spans 14 amino acids. The V gene's germline CDR1 is SEHNR and CDR2 FQNEAQ (reference sequence). For the CDR3, the DNA is TGTGCCAGCAGCTTAGTAAGGTCAACCTATGGCTACACCTTC. Amino acid sequence: CASSLVRSTYGYTF.

In this sample, this clonotype turned up many times. The rearrangement uses TRBV5-1 and TRBJ1-2; TRBD1 matches 8 bases. This CDR3 spans 15 amino acids. Per germline, CDR1 SGHRS and CDR2 YFSETQ. V trimming: 4 bases; J trimming: 0 bases; junction bases outside the gene matches: 5. The CDR3 nucleotides read TGCGCCAGCAGCAAAGGACAGGGAGCTAACTATGGCTACACCTTC. This sequence encodes CASSKGQGANYGYTF.

This clonotype was seen many times. CDR3 bases: TGTGCCAGCAGTTTCGGGCAGGATCCATCCTACGAGCAGTACTTC. Its translation is CASSFGQDPSYEQYF. The V gene is TRBV28, the J gene TRBJ2-7; D is unresolved. The ends were cut back, 3 bases at V and 1 base at J, with 13 bases in the middle. The CDR3 has 15 residues. Germline V gives CDR1 MDHEN, CDR2 SYDVKM.

This clonotype was recorded many times. This rearrangement joins TRBV4-2 to TRBJ1-2; 7 nucleotides align to TRBD1. Germline V gives CDR1 LGHNA, CDR2 YNFKEQ. The CDR3 consists of 13 residues. Trimming at V came to 2 bases and at J to 4 bases, leaving 1 base not matched to a gene. CDR3 protein: CASSQRDSYGYTF. The CDR3 DNA reads as TGTGCCAGCAGCCAAAGGGACAGCTATGGCTACACCTTC.

This clonotype came up many times. The gene calls are TRBV6-5 and TRBJ2-7, with D perhaps assigned TRBD1 or TRBD2 (5 bases each). Germline-derived CDR1 and CDR2 are MNHEY and SVGAGI. The CDR3 has 12 amino acids. The V and J ends lost 11 bases and 6 bases respectively, with 17 bases between them. This chain's CDR3 is CACARGVGEQYF. The CDR3 region has the DNA TGTGCCTGCGCGAGGGGAGTAGGCGAGCAGTACTTC.

This clonotype was seen at least ten times. V is TRBV12-3 or TRBV12-4 and J is TRBJ1-3; tentatively, D is TRBD1 (6 bases). The CDR3 has 15 residues. Trimming removed 5 bases from V and 6 bases from J, with 17 bases in between. CDR3 bases: TGTGCCAGCAGTCCAACTACAGGGTTGGCAAACACCATATATTTT. Its protein is CASSPTTGLANTIYF.

The table lists this clonotype with many counts. The chain recombines TRBV6-2 or TRBV6-3 with TRBJ2-3; possible D gene TRBD2, 6 bases. V was pared by 6 bases and J by 0 bases, with 10 bases between. CDR1 and CDR2 (germline): MNHEY, SVGEGT. The CDR3 spans 14 residues. CDR3 in amino acids: CASSLAPSTDTQYF. CDR3 nucleotide sequence: TGTGCCAGCAGCCTAGCGCCTAGCACAGATACGCAGTATTTT.

V usage is TRBV6-2 or TRBV6-3 and J usage is TRBJ2-3, with D unclear. V gave up 5 bases and J gave up 2 bases, with 26 bases separating them. Germline V lookup: CDR1 MNHEY, CDR2 SVGEGT. CDR3 length: 19 residues. The CDR3 nucleotides read TGTGCCAGCAGTCACGATGCCGCCGGAAGTAGACGATACACAGATACGCAGTATTTT. It specifies CASSHDAAGSRRYTDTQYF.

This clonotype was seen many times. The V gene is TRBV7-3, the J gene TRBJ2-5; 9 bases are shared with TRBD1. CDR3 size: 14 residues. Unmatched junction bases numbered 6, after V lost 5 bases and J lost 5 bases. CDR1 and CDR2 (germline): SGHTA, FQGTGA. The CDR3: CASSPTGGHETQYF. CDR3 DNA sequence: TGTGCCAGCAGCCCGACAGGGGGACATGAGACCCAGTACTTC.

This clonotype was observed at least ten times. The gene calls are TRBV4-1 and TRBJ1-1, with D possibly TRBD1 on 5 matching bases. Germline V CDR1 and CDR2: MGHRA, YSYEKL. Deletions cut 5 bases from V and 5 bases from J, with 9 bases between. The CDR3 has 12 amino acids. CDR3 sequence reads: CASSGGMTEAFF. The CDR3 bases are TGCGCCAGCAGCGGGGGAATGACTGAAGCTTTCTTT.

This clonotype was picked up many times. The chain recombines TRBV6-1 with TRBJ1-5; D gene uncertain. The CDR3 totals 13 residues. Trimming stripped 4 bases from V and 4 bases from J, with 8 bases between. Germline loops: CDR1 MNHNS, CDR2 SASEGT. DNA of the CDR3: TGTGCCAGCAGTGCTGAGACTAATCAGCCCCAGCATTTT. Its translation: CASSAETNQPQHF.

About this clonotype itself: A much bigger clone sits one base away, suggesting this may be a read error. The chain carries TRBV29-1 and TRBJ1-5; D is uncertain. CDR3 length: 13 amino acids. Germline V lookup: CDR1 SQVTM, CDR2 ANQGSEA. V was pared by 6 bases and J by 3 bases, with 12 bases between. CDR3 DNA sequence: TGCAGCGTCCAGTACGGATTCAATCAGCCCCAGCATTTT. It specifies CSVQYGFNQPQHF.

This clonotype has a handful of counts. The J gene is TRBJ1-5, the V gene TRBV3-1, with unresolved D. V lost 2 bases, J lost 5 bases, and 16 bases lay in between. Germline lookup yields CDR1 LGHDT and CDR2 YNNKEL (reference sequence). CDR3 length: 16 amino acids. CDR3 in amino acids: CASSQRSPSGHQPQHF. The CDR3 DNA reads as TGTGCCAGCAGCCAAAGGAGTCCCTCGGGCCATCAGCCCCAGCATTTT.

In its sample, this clonotype was seen many times. This chain links TRBV28 with TRBJ1-5, with TRBD1 matching 8 bases. Trimming took 8 bases from V and 0 from J; bases not matched to a gene: 6. Germline V lookup: CDR1 MDHEN, CDR2 SYDVKM. The CDR3 sequence is 15 residues long. The CDR3 spells CASRWTGHSNQPQHF. The CDR3 DNA follows: TGTGCCAGCCGTTGGACAGGGCATAGCAATCAGCCCCAGCATTTT.

This clonotype was counted only a few times. The CDR3 DNA reads as TGTGCCAGCAGCCAAGAGGACCTCCCGACTAGCGGGGGCTACGAGCAGTACTTC. Translation gives CASSQEDLPTSGGYEQYF. The chain is built from TRBV4-2 and TRBJ2-7; TRBD2 aligns across 12 bases. CDR1 and CDR2 from the germline V gene are LGHNA and YNFKEQ. V lost 0 bases, J lost 3 bases, and 9 bases stayed unmatched. The CDR3 extends over 18 amino acids.

This clonotype was counted at least ten times. For the CDR3, the DNA is TGTGCCAGCAGTACTAATATCCAAGCTTTCTTT. This gives the protein CASSTNIQAFF. The genes are TRBV6-5 and TRBJ1-1; D gene unclear. This CDR3 region has 11 residues. V was shortened by 5 bases and J by 9 bases, with 10 bases between the two germline ends. Germline CDR1 and CDR2: MNHEY and SVGAGI.

This clonotype was seen repeatedly, ten times or more. The chain combines TRBV28 with TRBJ2-5, with 10 bases aligning to TRBD2. CDR3 length: 15 amino acids. The germline V gene encodes CDR1 MDHEN and CDR2 SYDVKM. After removal of 7 bases from V and 1 base from J, the junction contained 6 bases not matched to a gene. The CDR3 bases are TGTGCCAGCACCCCGGGACTAGCGCTCCAAGAGACCCAGTACTTC. It yields the protein CASTPGLALQETQYF.

This clonotype was counted between two and nine times. The chain links TRBV27 to TRBJ2-7; unclear D gene. V was shortened by 5 bases and J by 3 bases, with 11 bases between the two germline ends. Germline values: CDR1 MNHEY, CDR2 SMNVEV (reference sequence). The CDR3 runs to 13 residues. CDR3 DNA: TGTGCCAGCAGTAATCGTAGGAACTACGAGCAGTACTTC. It encodes CASSNRRNYEQYF.

There are many counts of this clonotype. J is TRBJ1-1 and V is TRBV30; D uncertain. The germline V and J ends were trimmed by 0 bases and 1 base, with 9 bases remaining between them. This CDR3 has 14 amino acids. CDR1 is GTSNPN and CDR2 is SVGIG in the germline V gene (reference sequence). The CDR3 DNA reads TGTGCCTGGAGTGTCGTTTTGGGGAACACTGAAGCTTTCTTT. Translation: CAWSVVLGNTEAFF.

This clonotype has a count of ten or more. The chain employs TRBV5-1 and TRBJ2-2; no clear D gene. The CDR3 consists of 15 residues. Germline V lookup: CDR1 SGHRS, CDR2 YFSETQ. V shed 0 bases and J shed 3 bases, with 9 bases lying between them. The CDR3 protein is CASSLVVLDTGELFF. The CDR3 coding sequence is TGCGCCAGCAGCTTGGTGGTTTTGGACACCGGGGAGCTGTTTTTT.

This clonotype appeared many times. The chain couples TRBV4-1 to TRBJ2-7; 7 nucleotides agree with TRBD2. This CDR3 is built from 16 residues. The germline V gene encodes CDR1 MGHRA and CDR2 YSYEKL. J gave up 6 bases and V 1 base, and 12 bases lay outside the gene matches. The CDR3 nucleotides read TGCGCCAGCAGCCAAGCTAGCGGACCACCGGCACCCGAGCAGTACTTC. Encoded protein: CASSQASGPPAPEQYF.

Ten or more counts support this clonotype. The chain couples TRBV5-1 to TRBJ2-5; D perhaps matches TRBD2 (5 bases). V was cut by 7 bases and J by 4 bases, with 14 bases left in between. This CDR3 has 13 residues. CDR1 is SGHRS and CDR2 is YFSETQ in the germline V gene. The CDR3 is CASQRTLGETQYF. The CDR3 nucleotides read TGCGCCAGCCAGCGGACCCTTGGAGAGACCCAGTACTTC.

This clonotype was counted at least ten times. The chain is built from TRBV6-5 and TRBJ1-1, with 11 bases aligning to TRBD1. Germline CDR1 and CDR2: MNHEY and SVGAGI. The CDR3 loop spans 15 amino acids. V was pared by 4 bases and J by 1 base, with 2 bases of the junction left unmatched. The CDR3 region has the DNA TGTGCCAGCAGTTGGACAGGGGGCCAGAACACTGAAGCTTTCTTT. Protein sequence: CASSWTGGQNTEAFF.